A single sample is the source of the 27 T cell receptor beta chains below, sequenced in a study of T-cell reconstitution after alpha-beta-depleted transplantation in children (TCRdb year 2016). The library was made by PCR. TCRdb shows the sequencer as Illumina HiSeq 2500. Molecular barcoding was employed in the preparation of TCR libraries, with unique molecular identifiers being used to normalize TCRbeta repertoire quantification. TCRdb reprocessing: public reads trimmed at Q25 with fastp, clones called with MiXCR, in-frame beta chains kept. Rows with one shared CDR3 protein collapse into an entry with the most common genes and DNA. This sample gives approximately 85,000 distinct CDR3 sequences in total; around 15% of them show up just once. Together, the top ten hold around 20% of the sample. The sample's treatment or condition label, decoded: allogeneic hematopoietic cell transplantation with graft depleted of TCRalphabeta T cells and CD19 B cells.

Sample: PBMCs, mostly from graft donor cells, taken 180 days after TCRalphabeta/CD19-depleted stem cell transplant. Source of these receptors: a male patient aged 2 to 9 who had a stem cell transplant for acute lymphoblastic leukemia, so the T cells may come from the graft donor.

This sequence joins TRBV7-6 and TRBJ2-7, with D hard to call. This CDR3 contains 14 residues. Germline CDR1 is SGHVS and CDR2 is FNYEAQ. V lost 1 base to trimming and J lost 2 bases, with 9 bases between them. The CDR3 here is CASSLGGTAYEQYF. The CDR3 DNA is TGTGCCAGCAGCTTAGGGGGTACTGCCTACGAGCAGTACTTC.

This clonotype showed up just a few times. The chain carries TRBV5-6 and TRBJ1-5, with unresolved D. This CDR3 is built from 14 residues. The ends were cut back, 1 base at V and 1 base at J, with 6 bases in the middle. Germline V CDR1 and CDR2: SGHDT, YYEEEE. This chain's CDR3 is CASSLSVSNQPQHF. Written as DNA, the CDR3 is TGTGCCAGCAGCTTGTCGGTAAGCAATCAGCCCCAGCATTTT.

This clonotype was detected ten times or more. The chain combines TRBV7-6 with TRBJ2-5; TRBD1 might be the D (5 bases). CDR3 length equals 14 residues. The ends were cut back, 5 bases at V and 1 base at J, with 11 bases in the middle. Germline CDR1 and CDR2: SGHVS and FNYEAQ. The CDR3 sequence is CASSLGTGQETQYF. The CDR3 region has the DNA TGTGCCAGCAGCCTGGGCACAGGCCAAGAGACCCAGTACTTC. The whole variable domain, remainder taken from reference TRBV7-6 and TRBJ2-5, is GAGVSQSPRYKVTKRGQDVALRCDPISGHVSLYWYRQALGQGPEFLTYFNYEAQQDKSGLPNDRFSAERPEGSISTLTIQRTEQRDSAMYRCASSLGTGQETQYFGPGTRLLVL.

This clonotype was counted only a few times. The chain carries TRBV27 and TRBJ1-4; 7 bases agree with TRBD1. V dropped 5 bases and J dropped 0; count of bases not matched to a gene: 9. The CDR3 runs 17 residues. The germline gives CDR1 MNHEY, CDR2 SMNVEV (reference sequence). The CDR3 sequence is CASSPRTGLATNEKLFF. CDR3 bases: TGTGCCAGCAGTCCCCGGACAGGCCTCGCAACTAATGAAAAACTGTTTTTT.

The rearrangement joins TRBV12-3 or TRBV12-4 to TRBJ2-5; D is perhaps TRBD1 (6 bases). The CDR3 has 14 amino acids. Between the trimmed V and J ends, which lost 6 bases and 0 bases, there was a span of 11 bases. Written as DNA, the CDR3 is TGTGCCAGCAGACGTGGGACATACCAAGAGACCCAGTACTTC. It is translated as CASRRGTYQETQYF.

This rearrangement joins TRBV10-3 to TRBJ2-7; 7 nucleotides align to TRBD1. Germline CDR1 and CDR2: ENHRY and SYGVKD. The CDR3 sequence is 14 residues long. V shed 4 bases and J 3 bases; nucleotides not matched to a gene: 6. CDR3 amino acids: CAISAGDRFYEQYF. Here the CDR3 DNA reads TGTGCCATCAGTGCAGGGGACAGATTCTACGAGCAGTACTTC.

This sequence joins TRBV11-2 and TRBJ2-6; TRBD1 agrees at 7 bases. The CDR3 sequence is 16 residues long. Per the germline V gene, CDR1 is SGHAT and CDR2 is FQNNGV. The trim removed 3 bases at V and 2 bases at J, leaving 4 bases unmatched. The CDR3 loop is CASSFNQGAGANVLTF. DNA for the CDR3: TGTGCCAGCAGCTTCAACCAGGGGGCTGGGGCCAACGTCCTGACTTTC.

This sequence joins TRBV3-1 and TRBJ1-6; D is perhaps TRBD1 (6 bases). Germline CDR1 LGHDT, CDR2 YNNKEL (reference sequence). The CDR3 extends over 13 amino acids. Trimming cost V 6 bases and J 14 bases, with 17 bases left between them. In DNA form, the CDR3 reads TGTGCCAGCAGTCGACAGGCGATCGGGGCCCTCCACTTT. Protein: CASSRQAIGALHF.

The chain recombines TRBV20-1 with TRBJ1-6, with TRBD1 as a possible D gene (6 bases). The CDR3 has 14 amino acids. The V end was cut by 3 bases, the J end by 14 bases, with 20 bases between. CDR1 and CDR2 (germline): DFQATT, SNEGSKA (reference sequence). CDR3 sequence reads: CSASWGPLIQSLHF. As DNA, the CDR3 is TGCAGTGCTAGTTGGGGGCCTTTGATTCAGTCCCTCCACTTT.

The CDR3 sequence: CASSQTIAGEHTGELFF. The CDR3 coding sequence is TGTGCCAGCAGCCAAACGATAGCGGGGGAACACACCGGGGAGCTGTTTTTT. J is TRBJ2-2 and V is TRBV14; 9 nucleotides align to TRBD2. V trimming: 2 bases; J trimming: 3 bases; junction bases outside the gene matches: 7. The CDR3 extends over 17 amino acids. Germline CDR1 and CDR2: SGHDN and FVKESK.

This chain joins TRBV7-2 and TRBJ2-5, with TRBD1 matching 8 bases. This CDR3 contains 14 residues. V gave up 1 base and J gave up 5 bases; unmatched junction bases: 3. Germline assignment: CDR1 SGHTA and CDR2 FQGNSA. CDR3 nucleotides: TGTGCCAGCAGCTTAGACAGGGGGATGGAGACCCAGTACTTC. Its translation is CASSLDRGMETQYF.

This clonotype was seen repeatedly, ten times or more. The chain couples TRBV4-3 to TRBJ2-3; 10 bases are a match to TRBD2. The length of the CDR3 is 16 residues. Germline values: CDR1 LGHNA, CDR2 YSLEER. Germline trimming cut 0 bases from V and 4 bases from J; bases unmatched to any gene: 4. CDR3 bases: TGCGCCAGCAGCCAAGATAAGCGGGGGGGCCCAGATACGCAGTATTTT. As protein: CASSQDKRGGPDTQYF.

The CDR3 coding sequence is TGCAGTGCTGGGGGCAGGGACAGGGAGACCCAGTACTTC. Translating gives CSAGGRDRETQYF. The chain uses TRBV20-1 and TRBJ2-5, with TRBD1 identical over 8 bases. CDR3 length: 13 amino acids. V was clipped by 5 bases and J by 5 bases; unmatched bases: 7. The germline V gene encodes CDR1 DFQATT and CDR2 SNEGSKA (reference sequence).

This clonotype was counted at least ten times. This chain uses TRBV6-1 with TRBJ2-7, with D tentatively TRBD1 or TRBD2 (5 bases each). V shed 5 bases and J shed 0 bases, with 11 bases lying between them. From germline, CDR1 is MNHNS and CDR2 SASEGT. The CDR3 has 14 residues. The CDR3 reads CASSPTGLSYEQYF. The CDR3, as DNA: TGTGCCAGCAGTCCTACAGGACTCTCCTACGAGCAGTACTTC.

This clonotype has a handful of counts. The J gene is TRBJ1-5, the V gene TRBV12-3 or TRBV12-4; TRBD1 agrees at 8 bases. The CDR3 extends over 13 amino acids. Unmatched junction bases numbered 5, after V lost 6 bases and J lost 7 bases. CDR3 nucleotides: TGTGCCAGCAGAGGACAGGGTAGACAGCCCCAGCATTTT. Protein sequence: CASRGQGRQPQHF.

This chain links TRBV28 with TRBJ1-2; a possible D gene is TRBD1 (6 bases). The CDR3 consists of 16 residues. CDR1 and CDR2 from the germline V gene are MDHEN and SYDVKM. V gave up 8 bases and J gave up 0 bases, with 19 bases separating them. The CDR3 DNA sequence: TGTGCCAGCTTCGGACAGTACAAGGGGGCTAACTATGGCTACACCTTC. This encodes CASFGQYKGANYGYTF.

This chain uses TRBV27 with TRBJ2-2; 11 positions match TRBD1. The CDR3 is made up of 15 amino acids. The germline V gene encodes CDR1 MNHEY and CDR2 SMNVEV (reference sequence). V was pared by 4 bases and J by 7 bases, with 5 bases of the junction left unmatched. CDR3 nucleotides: TGTGCCAGCAGTTGGACAGGGGGCGCGGGCGGGGAGCTGTTTTTT. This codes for CASSWTGGAGGELFF.

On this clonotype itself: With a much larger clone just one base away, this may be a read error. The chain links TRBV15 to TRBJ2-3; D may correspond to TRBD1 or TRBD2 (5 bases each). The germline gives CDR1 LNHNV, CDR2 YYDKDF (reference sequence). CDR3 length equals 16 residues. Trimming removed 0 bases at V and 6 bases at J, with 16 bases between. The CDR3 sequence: CATSRDRDGGRDTQYF. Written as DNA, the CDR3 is TGTGCCACCAGCAGAGACCGGGACGGTGGCAGGGATACGCAGTATTTT.

CDR3 sequence: CASSPGQGIYRSDDEQYF. The CDR3 coding sequence is TGTGCCAGTAGCCCGGGACAGGGAATCTACCGGTCAGACGACGAGCAGTACTTC. The chain links TRBV19 to TRBJ2-7, with 9 bases matching TRBD1. Germline CDR1 and CDR2: LNHDA and SQIVND (reference sequence). The CDR3 spans 18 residues. J was trimmed by 5 bases and V by 6 bases; bases with no gene match: 20.

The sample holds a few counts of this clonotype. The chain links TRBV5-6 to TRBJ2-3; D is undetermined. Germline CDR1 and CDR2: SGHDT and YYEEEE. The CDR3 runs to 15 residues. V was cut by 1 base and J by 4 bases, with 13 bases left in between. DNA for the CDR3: TGTGCCAGCAGCTTGCCTCCTTCGTCGGCAGATACGCAGTATTTT. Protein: CASSLPPSSADTQYF.

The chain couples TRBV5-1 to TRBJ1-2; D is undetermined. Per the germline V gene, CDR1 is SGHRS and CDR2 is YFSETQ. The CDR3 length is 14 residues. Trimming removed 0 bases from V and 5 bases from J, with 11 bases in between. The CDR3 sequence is CASSLAPETYGYTF. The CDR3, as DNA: TGCGCCAGCAGCTTGGCCCCCGAGACATATGGCTACACCTTC.

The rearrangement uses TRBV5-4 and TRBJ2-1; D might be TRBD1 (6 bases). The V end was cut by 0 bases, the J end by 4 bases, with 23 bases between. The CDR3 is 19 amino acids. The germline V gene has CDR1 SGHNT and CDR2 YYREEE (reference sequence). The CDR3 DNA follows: TGTGCCAGCAGCTTGGCTGTCCGTCAACAGGGTCTCGGTTACAATGAGCAGTTCTTC. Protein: CASSLAVRQQGLGYNEQFF.

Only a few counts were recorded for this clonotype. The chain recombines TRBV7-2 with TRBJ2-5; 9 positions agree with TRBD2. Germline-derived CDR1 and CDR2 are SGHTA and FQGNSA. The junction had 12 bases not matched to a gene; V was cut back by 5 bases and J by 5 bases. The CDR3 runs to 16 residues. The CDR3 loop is CASSPGRAGGGETQYF. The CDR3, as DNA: TGTGCCAGCAGCCCCGGAAGAGCGGGGGGCGGGGAGACCCAGTACTTC.

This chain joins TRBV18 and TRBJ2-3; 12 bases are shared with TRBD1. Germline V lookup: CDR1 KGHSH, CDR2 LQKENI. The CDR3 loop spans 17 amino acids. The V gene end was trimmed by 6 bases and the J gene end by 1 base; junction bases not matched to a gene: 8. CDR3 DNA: TGTGCCAGCTCTCCGGGACAGGGGGCTTCTGGCACAGATACGCAGTATTTT. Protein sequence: CASSPGQGASGTDTQYF.

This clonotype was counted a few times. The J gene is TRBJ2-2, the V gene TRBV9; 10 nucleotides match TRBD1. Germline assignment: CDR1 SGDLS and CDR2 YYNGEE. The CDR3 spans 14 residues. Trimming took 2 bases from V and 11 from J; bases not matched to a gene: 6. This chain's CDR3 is CASSVDRGFRELFF. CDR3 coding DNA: TGTGCCAGCAGCGTGGACAGGGGGTTTAGAGAGCTGTTTTTT. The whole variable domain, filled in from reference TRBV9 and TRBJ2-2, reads DSGVTQTPKHLITATGQRVTLRCSPRSGDLSVYWYQQSLDQGLQFLIQYYNGEERAKGNILERFSAQQFPDLHSELNLSSLELGDSALYFCASSVDRGFRELFFGEGSRLTVL.

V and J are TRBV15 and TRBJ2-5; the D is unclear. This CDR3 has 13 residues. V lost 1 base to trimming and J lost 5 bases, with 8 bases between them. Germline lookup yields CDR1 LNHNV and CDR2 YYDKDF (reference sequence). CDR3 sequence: CATSRGGGETQYF. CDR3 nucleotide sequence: TGTGCCACCAGCAGAGGAGGTGGGGAGACCCAGTACTTC. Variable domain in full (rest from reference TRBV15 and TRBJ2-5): DAMVIQNPRYQVTQFGKPVTLSCSQTLNHNVMYWYQQKSSQAPKLLFHYYDKDFNNEADTPDNFQSRRPNTSFCFLDIRSPGLGDTAMYLCATSRGGGETQYFGPGTRLLVL.

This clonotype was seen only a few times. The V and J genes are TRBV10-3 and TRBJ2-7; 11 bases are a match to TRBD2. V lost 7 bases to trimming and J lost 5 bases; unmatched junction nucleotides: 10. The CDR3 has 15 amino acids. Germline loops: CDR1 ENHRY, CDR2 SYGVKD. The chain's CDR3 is CAITDLAGGSNEQYF. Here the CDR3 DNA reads TGTGCCATCACCGACCTAGCGGGGGGTTCTAACGAGCAGTACTTC.